One sample yielded the 29 T cell receptor beta chains listed below, sequenced in a study of early T cells in non-severe SARS-CoV-2 infection (dated by TCRdb to about 2021). Receptors were amplified or captured by 5' RACE. TCRdb records NextSeq 500 as the sequencer. The raw public reads went through TCRdb reprocessing: fastp at Q25, MiXCR clone calling, in-frame beta chains kept. For every CDR3 protein sequence, its rows merge into one entry that carries the most common genes and DNA. The sample includes some 82,000 distinct CDR3 sequences, with 10% to 15% observed a single time. The ten most abundant clones make up about 4.4% of the sample. Source: whole blood, taken at baseline. These receptors were taken from an adult who was a healthcare worker with PCR-confirmed SARS-CoV-2 infection or an uninfected control (not recorded which).

The chain is built from TRBV6-6 and TRBJ1-1; D gene ambiguous. Deletions cut 1 base from V and 0 bases from J, with 9 bases between. Germline V CDR1 and CDR2: MNHNY, SVGAGI (reference sequence). The CDR3 spans 15 residues. The CDR3 loop is CASSYFRLLNTEAFF. CDR3 nucleotide sequence: TGTGCCAGCAGTTACTTCAGGCTCTTGAACACTGAAGCTTTCTTT.

This clonotype was observed at least ten times. The genes are TRBV11-2 and TRBJ2-6; D gene unclear. The CDR3 is 13 amino acids. Deletions cut 1 base from V and 3 bases from J, with 1 base between. Germline CDR1 SGHAT, CDR2 FQNNGV. The CDR3 DNA reads as TGTGCCAGCAGCTTAGGTGGGGCCAACGTCCTGACTTTC. Translated: CASSLGGANVLTF.

This clonotype was seen many times. This rearrangement joins TRBV6-1 to TRBJ2-7; D possibly matches TRBD1 or TRBD2 (6 bases each). This CDR3 contains 13 residues. V lost 7 bases and J lost 4, with 14 bases in between. CDR1 is MNHNS and CDR2 is SASEGT in the germline V gene. DNA of the CDR3: TGTGCCAGCATACCTGGGGGGCCGTACGAGCAGTACTTC. It codes for CASIPGGPYEQYF.

A few counts support this clonotype. The chain employs TRBV7-9 and TRBJ1-1; TRBD1 is a possible D gene (5 bases). Trimming removed 5 bases from V and 2 bases from J, with 15 bases in between. Germline values: CDR1 SEHNR, CDR2 FQNEAQ (reference sequence). This CDR3 spans 15 amino acids. The CDR3 nucleotides read TGTGCCAGCAGCCGCCGGCAGGGAGGCAACACTGAAGCTTTCTTT. Encoded protein: CASSRRQGGNTEAFF.

This CDR3 reads CASSAQNEKLFF. DNA for the CDR3: TGTGCCAGTAGCGCACAGAATGAAAAACTGTTTTTT. The J gene is TRBJ1-4, the V gene TRBV19; D uncertain. This CDR3 spans 12 amino acids. CDR1 and CDR2 (germline): LNHDA, SQIVND (reference sequence). Trimming took 6 bases from V and 5 from J, leaving 7 bases between them.

This clonotype was seen a handful of times. The chain links TRBV7-3 to TRBJ2-5, with 12 bases lining up with TRBD1. Germline trimming cut 5 bases from V and 5 bases from J; bases unmatched to any gene: 3. Germline values: CDR1 SGHTA, CDR2 FQGTGA. This CDR3 comprises 14 residues. CDR3 sequence reads: CASSGTGGWETQYF. For the CDR3, the DNA is TGTGCCAGCAGCGGGACAGGGGGCTGGGAGACCCAGTACTTC.

This clonotype was counted many times. The chain carries TRBV9 and TRBJ2-6; TRBD2 agrees at 7 bases. The CDR3 contains 15 residues. The J segment lost 4 bases and the V segment lost 3 bases, leaving 4 bases of the junction unmatched. The germline V gene has CDR1 SGDLS and CDR2 YYNGEE. The CDR3: CASSASGEGANVLTF. CDR3 coding DNA: TGTGCCAGCAGCGCGAGCGGGGAAGGGGCCAACGTCCTGACTTTC.

This clonotype was observed a single time. The rearrangement uses TRBV7-3 and TRBJ2-7; D is ambiguous. V was clipped by 5 bases and J by 7 bases, with 24 bases between them. This CDR3 has 16 amino acids. Germline values: CDR1 SGHTA, CDR2 FQGTGA. This CDR3 is CASSAIVGSSRREQYF. Written as DNA, the CDR3 is TGTGCCAGCAGCGCCATAGTTGGGTCATCCCGTAGGGAGCAGTACTTC. Filled out from reference TRBV7-3 and TRBJ2-7, the complete variable domain reads GAGVSQTPSNKVTEKGKYVELRCDPISGHTALYWYRQSLGQGPEFLIYFQGTGAADDSGLPNDRFFAVRPEGSVSTLKIQRTERGDSAVYLCASSAIVGSSRREQYFGPGTRLTVT.

The table lists this clonotype with many counts. The V and J genes are TRBV7-9 and TRBJ2-6, with D perhaps TRBD1 (5 bases). This CDR3 is built from 18 residues. Germline V CDR1 and CDR2: SEHNR, FQNEAQ (reference sequence). V gave up 4 bases and J gave up 0 bases, with 16 bases separating them. The CDR3 protein is CASSSGLGEPSGANVLTF. Written as DNA, the CDR3 is TGTGCCAGCAGCTCAGGGTTAGGGGAACCCTCTGGGGCCAACGTCCTGACTTTC.

The CDR3 DNA reads as TGTGCCAGCAGCCAAGATCTCTCTCAGCCCCAGCATTTT. It translates to CASSQDLSQPQHF. The genes are TRBV3-1 and TRBJ1-5; D gene ambiguous. V was shortened by 0 bases and J by 6 bases, with 6 bases between the two germline ends. The germline gives CDR1 LGHDT, CDR2 YNNKEL (reference sequence). This CDR3 is 13 amino acids long.

This clonotype was seen more than once but under ten times. The rearrangement links TRBV6-4 to TRBJ1-2; TRBD1 matches at 8 bases. This CDR3 contains 13 residues. V lost 4 bases, J lost 6 bases, and 4 bases stayed unmatched. In germline, CDR1 is MRHNA, CDR2 SNTAGT. The CDR3 protein is CASSAPGGHGYTF. The CDR3 nucleotides are TGTGCCAGCAGTGCCCCAGGGGGCCATGGCTACACCTTC.

This clonotype was seen a few times. The chain has TRBV6-5 and TRBJ2-3, with 8 positions matching TRBD2. With V trimmed by 1 base and J by 2 bases, 8 bases remained unmatched. Germline V gene sequence: CDR1 MNHEY, CDR2 SVGAGI. The CDR3 is 17 residues long. The CDR3 coding sequence is TGTGCCAGCAGTTACTTGGGAACAGCGGGGGCCACAGATACGCAGTATTTT. Its translation: CASSYLGTAGATDTQYF.

This clonotype came up a few times. The rearrangement links TRBV5-6 to TRBJ2-1, with D tentatively TRBD1 (6 bases). The V gene's germline CDR1 is SGHDT and CDR2 YYEEEE. The CDR3 totals 15 residues. V lost 0 bases, J lost 8 bases, and 15 bases lay in between. CDR3 sequence reads: CASSLGALGAHEQFF. The CDR3 DNA is TGTGCCAGCAGCTTGGGAGCACTGGGGGCTCATGAGCAGTTCTTC.

The rearrangement links TRBV28 to TRBJ2-7; D unresolved. V was trimmed by 6 bases and J by 4 bases, leaving 13 bases between them. The germline CDR1 and CDR2 sequences are MDHEN and SYDVKM. This CDR3 contains 13 residues. CDR3: CASSASTPYEQYF. DNA of the CDR3: TGTGCCAGCAGCGCCTCCACCCCATACGAGCAGTACTTC.

This clonotype has at least ten counts. V and J are TRBV7-9 and TRBJ2-4, with D uncertain. This CDR3 spans 12 amino acids. CDR1 SEHNR and CDR2 FQNEAQ come from the germline V gene (reference sequence). With 3 bases removed from V and 8 bases from J, the gap between germline ends came to 8 bases. Here the CDR3 reads CASSLMTDIQYF. Written as DNA, the CDR3 is TGTGCCAGCAGCTTGATGACGGACATTCAGTACTTC.

This clonotype turned up a few times. The chain has TRBV11-3 and TRBJ2-2; 7 positions agree with TRBD2. V shed 1 base, J shed 4 bases, and the junction held 6 bases outside the gene matches. The CDR3 is made up of 16 amino acids. The germline V gene encodes CDR1 SGHNT and CDR2 YENEEA. CDR3 coding DNA: TGTGCCAGCAGCTTAGGGGCGGGAGCGTTCACCGGGGAGCTGTTTTTT. As protein: CASSLGAGAFTGELFF.

The genes are TRBV11-2 and TRBJ2-1; TRBD2 is a possible D gene (6 bases). CDR3 length: 16 residues. V lost 5 bases to trimming and J lost 0 bases, with 14 bases between them. Germline values: CDR1 SGHAT, CDR2 FQNNGV. Here the CDR3 DNA reads TGTGCCAGCAGCCTAATACGCGGGGCCTCCTACAATGAGCAGTTCTTC. Translation gives CASSLIRGASYNEQFF.

The chain has TRBV11-2 and TRBJ1-4; D possibly corresponds to TRBD1 (5 bases). The V gene's germline CDR1 is SGHAT and CDR2 FQNNGV. Trimming took 5 bases from V and 3 from J, leaving 7 bases between them. There are 13 residues in the CDR3. CDR3: CASSRGANEKLFF. The CDR3 nucleotides are TGTGCCAGCAGCCGGGGGGCTAATGAAAAACTGTTTTTT.

The chain combines TRBV18 with TRBJ2-5; 7 bases agree with TRBD1. V was pared by 3 bases and J by 2 bases, with 6 bases of the junction left unmatched. The CDR3 has 15 amino acids. Looked up from germline, CDR1 is KGHSH and CDR2 is LQKENI. CDR3 sequence (DNA): TGTGCCAGCTCACCGGCCGGGACAGAACAAGAGACCCAGTACTTC. It codes for CASSPAGTEQETQYF.

The chain couples TRBV28 to TRBJ2-6; D unclear. Germline-derived CDR1 and CDR2 are MDHEN and SYDVKM. The CDR3 has 16 amino acids. Between the trimmed V and J ends, which lost 10 bases and 0 bases, there was a span of 16 bases. The CDR3 region has the DNA TGTGCCACCACTTCCCCCCGGGTCTCTGGGGCCAACGTCCTGACTTTC. Protein: CATTSPRVSGANVLTF.

This sequence joins TRBV6-5 and TRBJ2-3; no reliable D call. Looked up from germline, CDR1 is MNHEY and CDR2 is SVGAGI. This CDR3 comprises 14 residues. V was clipped by 4 bases and J by 3 bases, with 11 bases between them. The CDR3 sequence: CASSFGPVTDTQYF. In DNA, the CDR3 is TGTGCCAGCAGTTTTGGTCCAGTGACAGATACGCAGTATTTT.

In this sample, this clonotype turned up a few times. The chain is built from TRBV9 and TRBJ2-7; 7 nucleotides agree with TRBD1. The germline CDR1 and CDR2 sequences are SGDLS and YYNGEE. V was pared by 5 bases and J by 4 bases, with 12 bases of the junction left unmatched. This CDR3 spans 15 amino acids. The CDR3 reads CASSSTGDLGYEQYF. CDR3 DNA: TGTGCCAGCAGTTCCACAGGGGATCTGGGATACGAGCAGTACTTC.

This clonotype has only a few counts. The rearrangement uses TRBV19 and TRBJ2-1, with D perhaps TRBD1 (6 bases). The CDR3 spans 13 residues. Germline V gene sequence: CDR1 LNHDA, CDR2 SQIVND (reference sequence). Deletions cut 4 bases from V and 9 bases from J, with 13 bases between. The CDR3 DNA sequence: TGTGCCAGTAGTACCCGGCTAGGGGGTGAGCAGTTCTTC. Translating it yields CASSTRLGGEQFF.

The J gene is TRBJ2-1, the V gene TRBV9, with 11 bases lining up with TRBD2. CDR1 and CDR2 from the germline V gene are SGDLS and YYNGEE. The CDR3 covers 16 residues. The trim removed 3 bases at V and 6 bases at J, leaving 8 bases unmatched. The CDR3 is CASSALAGGVRNEQFF. The CDR3 DNA is TGTGCCAGCAGCGCATTAGCGGGAGGGGTTCGCAATGAGCAGTTCTTC. The full variable domain, with the rest looked up from reference TRBV9 and TRBJ2-1, is DSGVTQTPKHLITATGQRVTLRCSPRSGDLSVYWYQQSLDQGLQFLIQYYNGEERAKGNILERFSAQQFPDLHSELNLSSLELGDSALYFCASSALAGGVRNEQFFGPGTRLTVL.

This clonotype appeared many times. CDR3 in amino acids: CSVEAGIHYGYTF. The CDR3 nucleotides are TGCAGCGTTGAAGCAGGGATCCACTATGGCTACACCTTC. The chain uses TRBV29-1 and TRBJ1-2; TRBD1 is a possible D gene (5 bases). Trimming removed 1 base at V and 3 bases at J, with 9 bases between. The CDR3 covers 13 residues. Germline lookup yields CDR1 SQVTM and CDR2 ANQGSEA.

V gene TRBV19 combines with J gene TRBJ2-1; D unclear. V shed 3 bases and J shed 10 bases, with 7 bases lying between them. This CDR3 is built from 11 residues. The germline V gene encodes CDR1 LNHDA and CDR2 SQIVND (reference sequence). Here the CDR3 DNA reads TGTGCCAGTAGTATGGGCGCGGAGCAGTTCTTC. Protein sequence: CASSMGAEQFF.

The chain couples TRBV11-2 to TRBJ2-1; 13 nucleotides align to TRBD2. The junction had 9 bases not matched to a gene; V was cut back by 5 bases and J by 5 bases. The CDR3 runs to 17 residues. The germline gives CDR1 SGHAT, CDR2 FQNNGV. The CDR3 is CASSVRTSGRVNNEQFF. In DNA, the CDR3 is TGTGCCAGCAGCGTACGGACTAGCGGGAGAGTTAACAATGAGCAGTTCTTC.

A few counts support this clonotype. V gene TRBV7-6 combines with J gene TRBJ2-1, with a possible D match to TRBD2 (5 bases). CDR1 SGHVS and CDR2 FNYEAQ come from the germline V gene. The CDR3 extends over 17 amino acids. Between the trimmed V and J ends, which lost 1 base and 3 bases, there was a span of 16 bases. CDR3 in amino acids: CASSLDENGVDYNEQFF. The CDR3 DNA reads as TGTGCCAGCAGCTTAGATGAGAACGGGGTCGACTACAATGAGCAGTTCTTC.

This clonotype has just a few counts. The CDR3 DNA is TGTGCCAGCAGCAAAAAGGCCCGCGGCACAGCATCTGGGGCCAACGTCCTGACTTTC. As protein: CASSKKARGTASGANVLTF. The chain recombines TRBV21-1 with TRBJ2-6; TRBD2, the table's D call, was not compared with the DNA. TRBV21-1 is a pseudogene segment. The CDR3 totals 19 residues.